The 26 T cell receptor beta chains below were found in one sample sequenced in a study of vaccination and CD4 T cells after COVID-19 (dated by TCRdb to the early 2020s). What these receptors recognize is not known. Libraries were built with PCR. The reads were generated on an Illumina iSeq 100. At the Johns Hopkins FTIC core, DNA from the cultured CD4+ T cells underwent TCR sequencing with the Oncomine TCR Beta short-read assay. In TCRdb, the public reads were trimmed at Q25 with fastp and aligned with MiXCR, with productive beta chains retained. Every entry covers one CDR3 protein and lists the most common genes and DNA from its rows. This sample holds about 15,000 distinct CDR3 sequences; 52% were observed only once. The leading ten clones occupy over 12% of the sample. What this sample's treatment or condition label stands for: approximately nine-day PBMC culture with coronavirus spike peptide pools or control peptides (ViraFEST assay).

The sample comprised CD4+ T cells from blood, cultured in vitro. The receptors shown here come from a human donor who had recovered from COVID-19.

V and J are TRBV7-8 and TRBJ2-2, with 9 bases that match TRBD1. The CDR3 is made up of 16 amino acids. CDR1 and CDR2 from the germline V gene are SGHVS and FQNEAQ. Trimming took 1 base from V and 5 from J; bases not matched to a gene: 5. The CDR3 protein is CASSLGHRGQTGELFF. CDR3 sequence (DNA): TGTGCCAGCAGCTTAGGTCACAGGGGGCAAACCGGGGAGCTGTTTTTT. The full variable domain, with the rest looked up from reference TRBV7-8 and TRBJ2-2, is GAGVSQSPRYKVAKRGQDVALRCDPISGHVSLFWYQQALGQGPEFLTYFQNEAQLDKSGLPSDRFFAERPEGSVSTLKIQRTQQEDSAVYLCASSLGHRGQTGELFFGEGSRLTVL.

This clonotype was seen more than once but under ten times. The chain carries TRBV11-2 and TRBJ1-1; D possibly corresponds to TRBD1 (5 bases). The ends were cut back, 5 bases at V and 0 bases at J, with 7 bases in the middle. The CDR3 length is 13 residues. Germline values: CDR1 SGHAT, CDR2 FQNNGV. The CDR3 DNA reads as TGTGCCAGCAGCCGACAGATGAACACTGAAGCTTTCTTT. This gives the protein CASSRQMNTEAFF.

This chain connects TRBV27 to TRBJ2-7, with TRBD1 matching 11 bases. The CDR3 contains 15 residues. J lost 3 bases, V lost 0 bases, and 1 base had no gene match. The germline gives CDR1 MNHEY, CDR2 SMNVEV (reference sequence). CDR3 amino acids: CASSLSGTGGYEQYF. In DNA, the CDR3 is TGTGCCAGCAGTTTATCGGGGACAGGGGGCTACGAGCAGTACTTC.

The CDR3 nucleotides read TGTGCCAGCAGCTTGGGGACAGGGAGCAATGAGCAGTTCTTC. Translation: CASSLGTGSNEQFF. J is TRBJ2-1 and V is TRBV7-9, with 9 bases lining up with TRBD1. The CDR3 runs to 14 residues. After removal of 3 bases from V and 6 bases from J, the junction contained 3 bases not matched to a gene. Germline assignment: CDR1 SEHNR and CDR2 FQNEAQ (reference sequence).

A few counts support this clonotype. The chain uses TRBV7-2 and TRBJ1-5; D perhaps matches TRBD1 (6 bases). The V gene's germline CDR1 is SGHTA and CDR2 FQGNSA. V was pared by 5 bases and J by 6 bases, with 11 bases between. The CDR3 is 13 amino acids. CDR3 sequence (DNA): TGTGCCAGCAGCGGGCAGGGGTTTCAGCCCCAGCATTTT. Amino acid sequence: CASSGQGFQPQHF.

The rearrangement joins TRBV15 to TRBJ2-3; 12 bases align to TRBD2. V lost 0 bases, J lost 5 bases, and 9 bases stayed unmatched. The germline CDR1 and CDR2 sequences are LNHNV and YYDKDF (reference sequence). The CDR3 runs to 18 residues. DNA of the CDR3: TGTGCCACCAGCAGAGAAAGGCCGCGGACTAGCGGGATAGATACGCAGTATTTT. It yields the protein CATSRERPRTSGIDTQYF.

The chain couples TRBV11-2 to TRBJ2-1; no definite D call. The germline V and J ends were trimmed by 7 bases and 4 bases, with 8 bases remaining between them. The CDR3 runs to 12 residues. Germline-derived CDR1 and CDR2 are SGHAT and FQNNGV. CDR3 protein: CASTQGYNEQFF. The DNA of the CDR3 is TGTGCCAGCACCCAAGGGTACAATGAGCAGTTCTTC.

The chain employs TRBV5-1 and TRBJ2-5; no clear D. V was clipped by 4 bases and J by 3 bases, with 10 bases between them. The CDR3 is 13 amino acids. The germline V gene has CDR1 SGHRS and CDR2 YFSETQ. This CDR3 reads CASSVGSEETQYF. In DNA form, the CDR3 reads TGCGCCAGCAGCGTTGGATCCGAAGAGACCCAGTACTTC.

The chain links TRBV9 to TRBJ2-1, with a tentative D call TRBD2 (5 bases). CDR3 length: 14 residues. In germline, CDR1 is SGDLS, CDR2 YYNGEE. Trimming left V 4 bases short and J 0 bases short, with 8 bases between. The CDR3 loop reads CASSPGLSYNEQFF. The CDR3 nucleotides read TGTGCCAGCAGCCCCGGACTCTCCTACAATGAGCAGTTCTTC.

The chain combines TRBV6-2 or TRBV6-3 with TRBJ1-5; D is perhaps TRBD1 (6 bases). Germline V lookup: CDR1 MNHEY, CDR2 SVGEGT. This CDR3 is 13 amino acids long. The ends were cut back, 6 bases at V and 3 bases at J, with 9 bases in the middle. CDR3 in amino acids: CASRDSLNQPQHF. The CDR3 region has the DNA TGTGCCAGCAGGGACAGTCTCAATCAGCCCCAGCATTTT.

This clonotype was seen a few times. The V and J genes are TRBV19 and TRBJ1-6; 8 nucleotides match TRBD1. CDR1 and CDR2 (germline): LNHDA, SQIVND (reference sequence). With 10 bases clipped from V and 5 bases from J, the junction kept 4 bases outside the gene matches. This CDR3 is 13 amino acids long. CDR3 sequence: CATKTGDNSPLHF. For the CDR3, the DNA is TGTGCCACGAAGACAGGGGATAATTCACCCCTCCACTTT. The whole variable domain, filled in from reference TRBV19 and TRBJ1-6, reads DGGITQSPKYLFRKEGQNVTLSCEQNLNHDAMYWYRQDPGQGLRLIYYSQIVNDFQKGDIAEGYSVSREKKESFPLTVTSAQKNPTAFYLCATKTGDNSPLHFGNGTRLTVT.

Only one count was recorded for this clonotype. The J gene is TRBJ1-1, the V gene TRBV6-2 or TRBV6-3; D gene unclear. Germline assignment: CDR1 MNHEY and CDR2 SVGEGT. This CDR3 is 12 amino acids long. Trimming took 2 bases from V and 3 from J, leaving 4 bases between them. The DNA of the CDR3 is TGTGCCAGCAGTTACCTCTACACTGAAGCTTTCTTT. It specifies CASSYLYTEAFF.

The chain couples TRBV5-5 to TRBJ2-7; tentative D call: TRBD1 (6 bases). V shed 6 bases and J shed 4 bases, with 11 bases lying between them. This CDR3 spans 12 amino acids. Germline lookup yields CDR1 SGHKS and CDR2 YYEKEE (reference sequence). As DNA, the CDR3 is TGTGCCAGCAACCCGGACAGTTACGAGCAGTACTTC. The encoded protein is CASNPDSYEQYF.

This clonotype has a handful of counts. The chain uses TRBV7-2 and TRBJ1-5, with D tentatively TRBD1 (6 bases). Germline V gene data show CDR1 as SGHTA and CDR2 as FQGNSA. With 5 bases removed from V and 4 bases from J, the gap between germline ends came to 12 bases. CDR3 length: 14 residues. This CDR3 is CASSRGGGNQPQHF. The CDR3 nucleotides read TGTGCCAGCAGCCGAGGGGGAGGAAATCAGCCCCAGCATTTT.

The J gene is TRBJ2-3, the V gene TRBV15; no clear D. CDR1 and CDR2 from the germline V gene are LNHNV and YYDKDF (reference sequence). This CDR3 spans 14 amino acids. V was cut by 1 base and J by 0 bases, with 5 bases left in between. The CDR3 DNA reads TGTGCCACCAGCAGAGGGTTAAGCACAGATACGCAGTATTTT. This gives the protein CATSRGLSTDTQYF. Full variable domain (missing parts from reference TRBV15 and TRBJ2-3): DAMVIQNPRYQVTQFGKPVTLSCSQTLNHNVMYWYQQKSSQAPKLLFHYYDKDFNNEADTPDNFQSRRPNTSFCFLDIRSPGLGDTAMYLCATSRGLSTDTQYFGPGTRLTVL.

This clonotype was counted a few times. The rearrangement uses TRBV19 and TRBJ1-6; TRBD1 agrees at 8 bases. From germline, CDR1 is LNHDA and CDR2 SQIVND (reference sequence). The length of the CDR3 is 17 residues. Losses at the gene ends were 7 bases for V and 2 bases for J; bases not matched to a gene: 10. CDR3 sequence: CASKGGTGGPYNSPLHF. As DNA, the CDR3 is TGTGCCAGTAAGGGGGGGACAGGAGGCCCCTATAATTCACCCCTCCACTTT.

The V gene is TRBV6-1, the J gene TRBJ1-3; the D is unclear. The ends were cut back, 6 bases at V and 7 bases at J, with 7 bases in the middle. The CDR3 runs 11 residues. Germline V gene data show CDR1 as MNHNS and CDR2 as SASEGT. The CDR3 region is CASSGWNTIYF. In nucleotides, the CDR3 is TGTGCCAGCAGCGGATGGAACACCATATATTTT.

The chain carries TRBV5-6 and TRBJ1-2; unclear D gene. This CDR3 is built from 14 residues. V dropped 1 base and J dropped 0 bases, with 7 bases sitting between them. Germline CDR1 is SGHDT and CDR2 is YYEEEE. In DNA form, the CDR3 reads TGTGCCAGCAGCTTGTGGGCGCCTAACTATGGCTACACCTTC. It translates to CASSLWAPNYGYTF. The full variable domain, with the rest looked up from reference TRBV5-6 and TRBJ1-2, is DAGVTQSPTHLIKTRGQQVTLRCSPKSGHDTVSWYQQALGQGPQFIFQYYEEEERQRGNFPDRFSGHQFPNYSSELNVNALLLGDSALYLCASSLWAPNYGYTFGSGTRLTVV.

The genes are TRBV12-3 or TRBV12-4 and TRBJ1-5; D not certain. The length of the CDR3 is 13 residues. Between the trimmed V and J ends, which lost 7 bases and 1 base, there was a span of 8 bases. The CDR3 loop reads CASTPSSNQPQHF. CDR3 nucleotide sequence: TGTGCCAGCACTCCCTCGAGCAATCAGCCCCAGCATTTT.

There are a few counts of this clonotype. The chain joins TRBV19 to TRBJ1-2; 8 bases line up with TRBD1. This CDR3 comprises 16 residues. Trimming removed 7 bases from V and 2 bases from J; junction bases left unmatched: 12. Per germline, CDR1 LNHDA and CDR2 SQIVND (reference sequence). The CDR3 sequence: CASTRTGRSANYGYTF. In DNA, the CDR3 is TGTGCCAGTACCCGGACAGGGCGGTCTGCGAACTATGGCTACACCTTC.

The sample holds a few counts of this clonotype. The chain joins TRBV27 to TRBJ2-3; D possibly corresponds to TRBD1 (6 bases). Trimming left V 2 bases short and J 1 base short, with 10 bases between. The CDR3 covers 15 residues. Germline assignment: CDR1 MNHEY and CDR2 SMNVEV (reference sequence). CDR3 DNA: TGTGCCAGCAGTTTAGGGGGCTCCCGCACAGATACGCAGTATTTT. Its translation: CASSLGGSRTDTQYF.

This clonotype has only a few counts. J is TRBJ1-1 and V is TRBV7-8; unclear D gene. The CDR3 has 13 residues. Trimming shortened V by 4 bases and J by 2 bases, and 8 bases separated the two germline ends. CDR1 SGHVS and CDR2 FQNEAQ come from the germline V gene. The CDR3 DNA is TGTGCCAGCAGCTCCCGAATAAACACTGAAGCTTTCTTT. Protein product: CASSSRINTEAFF.

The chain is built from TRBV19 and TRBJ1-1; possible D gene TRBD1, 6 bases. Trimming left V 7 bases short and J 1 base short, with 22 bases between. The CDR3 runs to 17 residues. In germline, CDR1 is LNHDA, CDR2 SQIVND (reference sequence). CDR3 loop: CASTPTGNIFGNTEAFF. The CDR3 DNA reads TGTGCCAGTACCCCTACAGGGAATATCTTCGGGAACACTGAAGCTTTCTTT.

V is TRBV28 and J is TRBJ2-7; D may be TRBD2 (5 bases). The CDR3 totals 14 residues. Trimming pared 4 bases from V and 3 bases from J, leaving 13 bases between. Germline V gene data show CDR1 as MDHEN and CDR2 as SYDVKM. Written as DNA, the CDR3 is TGTGCCAGCAGTTCACGGACGGGAAGCTACGAGCAGTACTTC. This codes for CASSSRTGSYEQYF.

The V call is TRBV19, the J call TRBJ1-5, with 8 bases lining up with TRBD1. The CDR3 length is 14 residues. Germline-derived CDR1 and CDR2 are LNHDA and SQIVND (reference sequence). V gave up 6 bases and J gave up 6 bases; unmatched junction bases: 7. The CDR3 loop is CASRQGDTSQPQHF. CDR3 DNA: TGTGCCAGTAGACAGGGGGATACGAGTCAGCCCCAGCATTTT.

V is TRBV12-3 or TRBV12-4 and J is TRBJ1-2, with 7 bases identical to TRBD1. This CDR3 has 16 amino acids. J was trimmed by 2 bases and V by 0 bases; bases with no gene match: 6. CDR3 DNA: TGTGCCAGCAGTTTAGCGTGGAAGGGGGCCAACTATGGCTACACCTTC. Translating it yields CASSLAWKGANYGYTF.